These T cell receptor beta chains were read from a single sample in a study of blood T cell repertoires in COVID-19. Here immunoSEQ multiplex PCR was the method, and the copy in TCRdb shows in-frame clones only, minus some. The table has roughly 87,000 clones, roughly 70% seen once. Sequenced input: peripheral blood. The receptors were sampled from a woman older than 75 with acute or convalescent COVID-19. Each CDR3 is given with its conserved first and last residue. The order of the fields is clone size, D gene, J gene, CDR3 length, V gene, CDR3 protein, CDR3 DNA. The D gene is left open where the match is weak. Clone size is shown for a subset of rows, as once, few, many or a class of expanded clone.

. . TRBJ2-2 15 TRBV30 CAWRWAGQDTGELFF TGTGCCTGGAGGTGGGCGGGGCAGGACACCGGGGAGCTGTTTTTT
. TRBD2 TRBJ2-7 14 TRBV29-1 CSVVAGAFTYEQYF TGCAGCGTTGTAGCGGGGGCCTTCACCTACGAGCAGTACTTC
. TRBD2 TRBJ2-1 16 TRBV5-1 CASSLGLAAYSNEQFF TGCGCCAGCAGCTTGGGACTAGCGGCCTATTCGAATGAGCAGTTCTTC
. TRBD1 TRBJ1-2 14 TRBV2 CASSENRDRDGYTF TGTGCCAGCAGTGAAAACAGGGACAGGGATGGCTACACCTTC
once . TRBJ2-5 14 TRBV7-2 CASSPYGGQETQYF TGTGCCAGCAGCCCCTACGGGGGTCAAGAGACCCAGTACTTC
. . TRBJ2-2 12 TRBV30 CAWSQNTGELFF TGTGCCTGGAGTCAGAACACCGGGGAGCTGTTTTTT
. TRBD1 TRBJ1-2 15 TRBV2 CASRPTGGFSYGYTF TGTGCCAGCCGCCCCACAGGGGGCTTTAGCTATGGCTACACCTTC
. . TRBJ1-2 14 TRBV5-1 CASSSDFYSRGYTF TGCGCCAGCAGCTCCGACTTTTACTCCCGGGGCTACACCTTC
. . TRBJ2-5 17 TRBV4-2 CASSQDRGGQGEETQYF TGTGCCAGCAGCCAAGATCGGGGGGGACAGGGTGAAGAGACCCAGTACTTC
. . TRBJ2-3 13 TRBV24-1 CATSLGGTDTQYF TGTGCCACCAGCTTGGGCGGCACAGATACGCAGTATTTT
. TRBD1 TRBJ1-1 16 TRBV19 CASSRGRDRGRTEAFF TGTGCCAGTAGTCGCGGCCGGGACAGGGGGCGAACTGAAGCTTTCTTT
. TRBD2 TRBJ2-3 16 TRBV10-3 CAISGREGVSTDTQYF TGTGCCATCAGTGGCCGGGAGGGGGTTAGCACAGATACGCAGTATTTT
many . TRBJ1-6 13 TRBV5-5 CASSPGAVSPLHF TGTGCCAGCAGCCCGGGTGCGGTTTCACCCCTCCACTTT
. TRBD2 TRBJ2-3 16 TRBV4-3 CASSLSLAGGQDTQYF TGCGCCAGCAGCCTTTCCTTAGCGGGGGGGCAAGATACGCAGTATTTT
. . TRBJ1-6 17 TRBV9 CASSPIGQRSYNSPLHF TGTGCCAGCAGCCCAATAGGACAACGCTCCTATAATTCACCCCTCCACTTT
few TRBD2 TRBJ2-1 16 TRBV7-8 CASSLVPTSGGSEQFF TGTGCCAGCAGCTTAGTACCGACTAGCGGGGGATCGGAGCAGTTCTTC
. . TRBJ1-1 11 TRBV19 CASRGDTEAFF TGTGCCAGCCGAGGAGACACTGAAGCTTTCTTT
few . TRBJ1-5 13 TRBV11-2 CASSLGLNQPQHF TGTGCCAGCAGCTTAGGACTCAATCAGCCCCAGCATTTT
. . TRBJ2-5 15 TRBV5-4 CASSLDYTRGETQYF TGTGCCAGCAGCTTGGACTATACACGGGGAGAGACCCAGTACTTC
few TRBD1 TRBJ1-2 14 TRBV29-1 CSVEETGVGYGYTF TGCAGCGTTGAAGAGACAGGGGTCGGTTATGGCTACACCTTC
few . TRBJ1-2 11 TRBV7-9 CASSLAYGYTF TGTGCCAGCAGCTTGGCCTATGGCTACACCTTC
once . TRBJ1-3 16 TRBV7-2 CASSLVGQGAGNTIYF TGTGCCAGCAGCCTAGTGGGGCAGGGCGCTGGAAACACCATATATTTT
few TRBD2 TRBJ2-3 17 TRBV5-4 CASSSRLLAGGTDTQYF TGTGCCAGCAGCTCCCGACTCCTAGCGGGGGGGACAGATACGCAGTATTTT
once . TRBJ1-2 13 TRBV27 CASSLQAGNGYTF TGTGCCAGCAGTTTACAAGCAGGGAATGGCTACACCTTC
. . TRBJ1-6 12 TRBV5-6 CASSSDWLPLHF TGTGCCAGCAGCTCGGACTGGTTGCCCCTCCACTTT
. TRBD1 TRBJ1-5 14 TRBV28 CASRSWTGMVPQHF TGTGCCAGCAGATCGTGGACAGGGATGGTGCCCCAGCATTTT
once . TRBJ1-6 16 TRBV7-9 CASSLDRSSYNSPLHF TGTGCCAGCAGCTTAGACAGGAGCTCCTATAATTCACCCCTCCACTTT
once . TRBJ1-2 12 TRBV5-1 CASGGENYGYTF TGCGCCAGCGGAGGGGAGAACTATGGCTACACCTTC
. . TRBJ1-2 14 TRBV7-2 CASSPGLQGYGYTF TGTGCCAGCAGCCCAGGGCTGCAAGGCTATGGCTACACCTTC
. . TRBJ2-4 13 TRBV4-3 CASSQDLRDIQYF TGCGCCAGCAGCCAAGACCTACGGGACATTCAGTACTTC
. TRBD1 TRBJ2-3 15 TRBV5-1 CASTPGQGTTDTQYF TGCGCCAGCACCCCGGGACAGGGGACCACAGATACGCAGTATTTT
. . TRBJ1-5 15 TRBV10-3 CATRGVEGSNQPQHF TGTGCCACCAGGGGTGTAGAGGGTAGCAATCAGCCCCAGCATTTT
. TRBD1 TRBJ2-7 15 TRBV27 CASSRPGQGGYEQYF TGTGCCAGCAGTCGCCCGGGACAGGGGGGTTACGAGCAGTACTTC
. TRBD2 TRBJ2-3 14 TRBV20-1 CSASPAGGTDTQYF TGCAGTGCTAGTCCAGCGGGGGGGACAGATACGCAGTATTTT
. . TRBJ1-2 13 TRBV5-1 CASSPDSDYGYTF TGCGCCAGCAGCCCGGACAGCGACTATGGCTACACCTTC
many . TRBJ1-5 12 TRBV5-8 CASSPVHQPQHF TGTGCCAGCAGCCCAGTCCATCAGCCCCAGCATTTT
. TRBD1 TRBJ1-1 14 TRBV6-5 CASSDPNNRGAAFF TGTGCCAGCAGCGACCCGAATAACAGGGGTGCGGCTTTCTTT
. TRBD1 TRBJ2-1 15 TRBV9 CASSGRQGPYNEQFF TGTGCCAGCAGCGGACGACAGGGACCCTACAATGAGCAGTTCTTC
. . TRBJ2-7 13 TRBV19 CASSPEAFYEQYF TGTGCCAGTAGTCCCGAAGCCTTTTACGAGCAGTACTTC
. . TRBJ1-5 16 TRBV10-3 CAISPSSRQANQPQHF TGTGCCATCAGCCCTTCTTCTCGACAGGCGAATCAGCCCCAGCATTTT
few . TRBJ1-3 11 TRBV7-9 CAIRGGNTIYF TGTGCCATCCGCGGAGGAAACACCATATATTTT
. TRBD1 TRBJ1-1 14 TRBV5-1 CASSGQARNTEAFF TGCGCCAGCAGCGGACAGGCGAGGAATACTGAAGCTTTCTTT
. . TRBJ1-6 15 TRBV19 CASSREARVGSPLHF TGTGCCAGTAGCCGGGAGGCTAGAGTAGGATCACCCCTCCACTTT
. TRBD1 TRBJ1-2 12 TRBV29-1 CSVGNPGDSETF TGCAGCGTCGGCAACCCCGGGGACAGTGAAACCTTC
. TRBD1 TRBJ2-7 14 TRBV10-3 CAISGDRGRGEQYF TGTGCCATCAGTGGGGACAGGGGGCGGGGGGAGCAGTACTTC
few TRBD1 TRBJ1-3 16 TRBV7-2 CASNQGAFFSGNTIYF TGTGCCAGCAATCAGGGGGCGTTTTTCTCTGGAAACACCATATATTTT
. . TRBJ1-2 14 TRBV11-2 CASSPGRANYGYTF TGTGCCAGCAGCCCCGGCAGGGCTAACTATGGCTACACCTTC
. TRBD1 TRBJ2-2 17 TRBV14 CASSRPTGYENTGELFF TGTGCCAGCAGCCGCCCGACAGGGTACGAGAACACCGGGGAGCTGTTTTTT
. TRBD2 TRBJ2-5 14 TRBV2 CASSQSGGEETQYF TGTGCCAGCAGTCAAAGCGGGGGGGAAGAGACCCAGTACTTC
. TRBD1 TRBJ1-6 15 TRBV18 CASSREGQGSSPLHF TGTGCCAGCTCACGGGAGGGACAGGGCAGTTCACCCCTCCACTTT
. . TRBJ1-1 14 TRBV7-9 CASILTGLNTEAFF TGTGCCAGCATCCTAACGGGTCTGAACACTGAAGCTTTCTTT
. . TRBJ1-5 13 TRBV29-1 CSVARQPNQPQHF TGCAGCGTTGCCCGACAGCCCAATCAGCCCCAGCATTTT
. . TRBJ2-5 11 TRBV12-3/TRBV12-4 CATRGSETQYF TGTGCCACGAGGGGGTCGGAGACCCAGTACTTC
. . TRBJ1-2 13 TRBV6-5 CASIGARFNGYTF TGTGCCAGCATTGGGGCCCGTTTTAATGGCTACACCTTC
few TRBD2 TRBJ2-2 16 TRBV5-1 CASSWGTSGNTGELFF TGCGCCAGCAGCTGGGGGACTAGCGGGAACACCGGGGAGCTGTTTTTT
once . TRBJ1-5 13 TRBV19 CASSRQNLQPQHF TGTGCCAGTAGTAGACAGAATCTTCAGCCCCAGCATTTT
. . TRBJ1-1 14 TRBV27 CASSSQGFNTEAFF TGTGCCAGCAGTTCACAGGGATTCAACACTGAAGCTTTCTTT
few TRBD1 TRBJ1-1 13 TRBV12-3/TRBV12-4 CASSLKGQTKAFF TGTGCCAGCAGTTTAAAGGGACAGACTAAAGCTTTCTTT
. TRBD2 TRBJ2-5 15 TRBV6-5 CASIGVAGGEETQYF TGTGCCAGCATAGGAGTGGCGGGGGGCGAAGAGACCCAGTACTTC